What follows are 10 T cell receptor beta chains derived from one specimen sequenced in a study of blood T cell repertoires in COVID-19. Repertoires were generated with immunoSEQ multiplex PCR, while TCRdb's copy carries only in-frame clones and drops some. This table holds some 41,000 clones, around 90% found once. Sequences were obtained from peripheral blood. The receptors were gathered from a woman older than 75 with active COVID-19.

The chain has TRBV25-1 and TRBJ2-3, with 11 positions matching TRBD2. CDR1 MGHDK and CDR2 SYGVNS come from the germline V gene. Trimming cost V 3 bases and J 6 bases; bases outside gene matches: 11. The CDR3 sequence is 17 residues long. The DNA of the CDR3 is TGTGCCAGCAGTGATCCACGACTAGCGGGGAGGTGGGATACGCAGTATTTT. Translating gives CASSDPRLAGRWDTQYF.

The rearrangement joins TRBV7-9 to TRBJ2-3; D is ambiguous. V shed 7 bases and J shed 3 bases, with 11 bases lying between them. The CDR3 has 13 amino acids. The germline gives CDR1 SEHNR, CDR2 FQNEAQ (reference sequence). This chain's CDR3 is CASIPAGTDTQYF. As DNA, the CDR3 is TGTGCCAGCATTCCAGCCGGGACAGATACGCAGTATTTT. Drawing the rest from reference TRBV7-9 and TRBJ2-3, the complete variable domain is DTGVSQNPRHKITKRGQNVTFRCDPISEHNRLYWYRQTLGQGPEFLTYFQNEAQLEKSRLLSDRFSAERPKGSFSTLEIQRTEQGDSAMYLCASIPAGTDTQYFGPGTRLTVL.

This clone was seen only a few times. The chain joins TRBV15 to TRBJ2-7, with 8 bases fitting TRBD1. Germline CDR1 reads LNHNV; CDR2 reads YYDKDF (reference sequence). The CDR3 spans 14 residues. V dropped 3 bases and J dropped 5; count of bases not matched to a gene: 6. The CDR3 loop reads CATSRGAGGNEQYF. The CDR3 bases are TGTGCCACCAGCAGGGGGGCAGGGGGCAACGAGCAGTACTTC.

This chain uses TRBV2 with TRBJ1-4; D is ambiguous. The CDR3 length is 14 residues. Germline loops: CDR1 SNHLY, CDR2 FYNNEI. V was clipped by 3 bases and J by 7 bases, with 12 bases between them. The CDR3 DNA is TGTGCCAGCAGTGAGGAGGGCGCGGGTGAAAAACTGTTTTTT. It encodes CASSEEGAGEKLFF.

The gene calls are TRBV6-2 or TRBV6-3 and TRBJ1-5; 7 bases line up with TRBD1. J was trimmed by 3 bases and V by 3 bases; bases with no gene match: 8. Germline values: CDR1 MNHEY, CDR2 SVGEGT. The CDR3 length is 16 residues. The DNA for the CDR3 is TGTGCCAGCAGTTATTATGCAGGGGGATCCAATCAGCCCCAGCATTTT. This translates into CASSYYAGGSNQPQHF.

The chain uses TRBV14 and TRBJ2-1; the match to TRBD1 covers 10 bases. The J segment lost 7 bases and the V segment lost 0 bases, leaving 9 bases of the junction unmatched. CDR1 is SGHDN, CDR2 FVKESK, per germline. CDR3 length: 17 amino acids. This CDR3 is CASSQDGGQGPRNEQFF. The CDR3 DNA follows: TGTGCCAGCAGCCAAGATGGGGGACAGGGGCCGAGGAATGAGCAGTTCTTC.

This chain connects TRBV18 to TRBJ2-3; TRBD1 agrees at 9 bases. V dropped 3 bases and J dropped 0; count of bases not matched to a gene: 7. The CDR3 is 17 amino acids. Germline CDR1 is KGHSH and CDR2 is LQKENI. This CDR3 is CASSPQGQGTSTDTQYF. The DNA of the CDR3 is TGTGCCAGCTCACCCCAGGGACAGGGCACTAGCACAGATACGCAGTATTTT.

The J gene is TRBJ1-1, the V gene TRBV7-2, with unresolved D. The ends were cut back, 5 bases at V and 11 bases at J, with 15 bases in the middle. The CDR3 has 12 amino acids. CDR1 and CDR2 from the germline V gene are SGHTA and FQGNSA. The CDR3 here is CASSPQAGSAFF. Here the CDR3 DNA reads TGTGCCAGCAGCCCGCAGGCCGGGAGCGCTTTCTTT.

The chain recombines TRBV18 with TRBJ1-3, with 9 bases identical to TRBD1. With 2 bases clipped from V and 0 bases from J, the junction kept 2 bases outside the gene matches. Germline V gene lookup returns CDR1 KGHSH and CDR2 LQKENI. This CDR3 comprises 16 residues. The CDR3 loop reads CASSPGTGNSGNTIYF. The CDR3 coding sequence is TGTGCCAGCTCACCAGGGACAGGGAACTCTGGAAACACCATATATTTT.

This clone was seen only once. The rearrangement uses TRBV6-6 and TRBJ1-5; 7 bases line up with TRBD1. This CDR3 comprises 12 residues. Per the germline V gene, CDR1 is MNHNY and CDR2 is SVGAGI (reference sequence). Germline trimming cut 8 bases from V and 4 bases from J; bases unmatched to any gene: 2. The CDR3 DNA sequence: TGTGCCAGCGGGACAGCAAATCAGCCCCAGCATTTT. It encodes CASGTANQPQHF.